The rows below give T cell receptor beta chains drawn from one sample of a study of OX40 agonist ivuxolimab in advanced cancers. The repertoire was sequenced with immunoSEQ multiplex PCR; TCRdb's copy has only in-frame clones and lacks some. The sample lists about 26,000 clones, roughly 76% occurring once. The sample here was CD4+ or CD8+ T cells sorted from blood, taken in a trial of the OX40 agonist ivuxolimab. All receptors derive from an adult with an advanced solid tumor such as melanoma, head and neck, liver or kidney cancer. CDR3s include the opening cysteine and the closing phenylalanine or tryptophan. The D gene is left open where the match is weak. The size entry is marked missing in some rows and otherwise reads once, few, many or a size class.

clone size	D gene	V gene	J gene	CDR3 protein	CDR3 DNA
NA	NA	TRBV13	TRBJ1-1	CASSFQGGVAFF	TGTGCCAGCAGCTTCCAAGGGGGGGTAGCTTTCTTT
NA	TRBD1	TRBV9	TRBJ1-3	CASSAEPGTAGNTIYF	TGTGCCAGCAGCGCCGAACCTGGGACAGCTGGAAACACCATATATTTT
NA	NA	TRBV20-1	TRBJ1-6	CSAEREGSRIF	TGCAGTGCGGAGAGAGAGGGGTCCCGGATCTTT
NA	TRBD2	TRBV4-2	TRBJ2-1	CASSQAYLSGEEQFF	TGTGCCAGCAGCCAAGCCTACCTTAGCGGGGAGGAGCAGTTCTTC
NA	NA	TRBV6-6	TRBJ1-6	CASGAERYSPLHF	TGTGCCAGCGGGGCAGAGAGATATTCACCCCTCCACTTT
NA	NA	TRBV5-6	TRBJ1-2	CASSLGVNYGYTF	TGTGCCAGCAGCTTAGGCGTTAACTATGGCTACACCTTC
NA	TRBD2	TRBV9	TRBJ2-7	CASSVGEGEQYF	TGTGCCAGCAGCGTAGGGGAGGGGGAGCAGTACTTC
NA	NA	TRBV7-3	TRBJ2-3	CASSLLGGGDTQYF	TGTGCCAGCAGCTTACTGGGGGGAGGAGATACGCAGTATTTT
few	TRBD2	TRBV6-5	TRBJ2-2	CASSLAGADYGELFF	TGTGCCAGCAGCTTAGCGGGGGCGGATTACGGGGAGCTGTTTTTT
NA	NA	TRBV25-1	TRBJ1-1	CASSGIGRNTEAFF	TGTGCCAGCAGTGGCATCGGGAGGAACACTGAAGCTTTCTTT
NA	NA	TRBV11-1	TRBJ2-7	CASSHTTVGSYEQYF	TGTGCCAGCAGCCATACGACGGTGGGCTCCTACGAGCAGTACTTC
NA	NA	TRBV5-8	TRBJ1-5	CASSFRDLVPDQPQHF	TGTGCCAGCAGCTTCCGGGACCTCGTCCCGGATCAGCCCCAGCATTTT
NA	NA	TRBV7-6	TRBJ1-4	CASSRSLEGEKLFF	TGTGCCAGCAGCCGGTCCCTAGAGGGTGAAAAACTGTTTTTT
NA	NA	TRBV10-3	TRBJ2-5	CAISEGRGQETQYF	TGTGCCATCAGTGAGGGGCGGGGTCAAGAGACCCAGTACTTC
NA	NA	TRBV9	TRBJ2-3	CASSVVDHTQYF	TGTGCCAGCAGCGTAGTAGATCATACGCAGTATTTT
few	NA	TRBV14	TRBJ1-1	CASSQGVGQGRNTEAFF	TGTGCCAGCAGCCAAGGTGTGGGCCAAGGGAGGAACACTGAAGCTTTCTTT
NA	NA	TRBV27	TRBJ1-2	CAGGGEKGANYGYTF	TGTGCCGGGGGGGGCGAAAAAGGAGCTAACTATGGCTACACCTTC
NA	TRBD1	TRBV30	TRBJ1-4	CAWSPWTGSGEKLFF	TGTGCCTGGAGCCCGTGGACAGGGTCGGGTGAAAAACTGTTTTTT
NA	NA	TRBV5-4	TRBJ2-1	CASRHRLGVNNEQFF	TGTGCCAGCAGACACAGACTAGGAGTCAACAATGAGCAGTTCTTC
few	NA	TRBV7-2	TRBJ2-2	CASSLQGGLNTGELFF	TGTGCCAGCAGCTTACAGGGGGGCCTGAACACCGGGGAGCTGTTTTTT
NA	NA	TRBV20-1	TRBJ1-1	CSARTSTEAFF	TGCAGTGCAAGGACCAGCACTGAAGCTTTCTTT
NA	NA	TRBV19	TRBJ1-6	CASNTGISPLHF	TGTGCCAGTAACACAGGGATCTCACCCCTCCACTTT
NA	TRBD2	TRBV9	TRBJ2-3	CASSAGGGPDTQYF	TGTGCCAGCAGCGCCGGGGGGGGCCCAGATACGCAGTATTTT
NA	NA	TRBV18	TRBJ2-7	CASSPDTSYEQYF	TGTGCCAGCTCCCCGGACACCTCCTACGAGCAGTACTTC
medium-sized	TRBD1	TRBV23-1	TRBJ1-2	CASSPRTGPPSYGYTF	TGCGCCAGCAGTCCCCGGACAGGCCCCCCCTCCTATGGCTACACCTTC
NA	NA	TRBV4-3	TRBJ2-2	CASSQDRLRGSGELFF	TGCGCCAGCAGCCAAGACCGCCTCAGGGGATCCGGGGAGCTGTTTTTT
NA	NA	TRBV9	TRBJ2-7	CASSVNAGTSYEQYF	TGTGCCAGCAGCGTAAACGCAGGAACCTCCTACGAGCAGTACTTC
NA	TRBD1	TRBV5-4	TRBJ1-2	CASSSTGGGGYTF	TGTGCCAGCAGCTCGACAGGGGGCGGTGGCTACACCTTC
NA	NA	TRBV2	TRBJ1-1	CASSFTGPEAFF	TGTGCCAGCAGTTTCACCGGGCCTGAAGCTTTCTTT
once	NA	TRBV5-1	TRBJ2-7	CASSFTASYEQYF	TGCGCCAGCAGCTTTACAGCCTCCTACGAGCAGTACTTC
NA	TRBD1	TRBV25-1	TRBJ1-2	CASSEPGGENYGYTF	TGTGCCAGCAGTGAACCAGGGGGTGAGAACTATGGCTACACCTTC
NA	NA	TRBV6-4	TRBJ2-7	CASSDSRGRASRNYEQYF	TGTGCCAGCAGTGACTCGAGGGGACGGGCCAGCCGGAACTACGAGCAGTACTTC
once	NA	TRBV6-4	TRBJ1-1	CASSDLTGNNTEAFF	TGTGCCAGCAGTGACCTTACAGGTAATAACACTGAAGCTTTCTTT
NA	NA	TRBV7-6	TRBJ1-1	CASSLDPDGGARAFF	TGTGCCAGCAGCTTAGACCCGGACGGGGGGGCGCGGGCTTTCTTT
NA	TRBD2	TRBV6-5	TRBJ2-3	CASSSETGGEGDTQYF	TGTGCCAGCAGTTCCGAAACGGGGGGGGAGGGAGATACGCAGTATTTT
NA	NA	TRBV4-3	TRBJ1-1	CASSLRRGTNTEAFF	TGCGCCAGCAGCCTGCGAAGGGGCACGAACACTGAAGCTTTCTTT
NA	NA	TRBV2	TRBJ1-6	CASMGGPMVYYSPLHF	TGTGCCAGCATGGGAGGACCAATGGTTTACTATTCACCCCTCCACTTT
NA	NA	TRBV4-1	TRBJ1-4	CASSLGGNDEKLFF	TGCGCCAGCAGCCTGGGAGGCAACGATGAAAAACTGTTTTTT
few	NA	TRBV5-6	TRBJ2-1	CASSFGGEQFF	TGTGCCAGCAGCTTCGGCGGGGAGCAGTTCTTC
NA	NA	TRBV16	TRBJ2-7	CASSQASASYEQYF	TGTGCCAGCAGCCAAGCCAGTGCATCCTACGAGCAGTACTTC
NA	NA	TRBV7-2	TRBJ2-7	CASSFVHRVLPDEQYF	TGTGCCAGCAGCTTCGTTCATAGGGTCCTGCCTGACGAGCAGTACTTC
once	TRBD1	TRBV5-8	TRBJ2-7	CASSVDRGRVSYEQYF	TGTGCCAGCAGCGTCGACAGGGGGCGCGTCTCCTACGAGCAGTACTTC
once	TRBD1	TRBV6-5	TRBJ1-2	CASSTTGRYGYTF	TGTGCCAGCAGCACGACAGGGCGGTATGGCTACACCTTC
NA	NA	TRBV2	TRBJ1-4	CASRGISGRDEKLFF	TGTGCCAGCAGGGGCATATCGGGACGGGATGAAAAACTGTTTTTT
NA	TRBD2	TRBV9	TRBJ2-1	CASSVEAGGWYNEQFF	TGTGCCAGCAGCGTAGAAGCGGGGGGTTGGTACAATGAGCAGTTCTTC
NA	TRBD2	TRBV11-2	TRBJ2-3	CASSLEASGGSEDTQYF	TGTGCCAGCAGCTTAGAGGCTAGCGGGGGGTCGGAAGATACGCAGTATTTT
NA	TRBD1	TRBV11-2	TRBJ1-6	CASSSSPEGAAYNSPLHF	TGTGCCAGCAGCTCCTCGCCCGAGGGGGCAGCCTATAATTCACCCCTCCACTTT
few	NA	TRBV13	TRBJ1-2	CASSLGGRGYTF	TGTGCCAGCAGCTTAGGCGGCAGAGGCTACACCTTC
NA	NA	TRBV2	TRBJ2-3	CASSPGVDTQYF	TGTGCCAGCAGCCCTGGTGTAGATACGCAGTATTTT
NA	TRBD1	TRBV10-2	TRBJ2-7	CASRTGTGGGEQYF	TGCGCCAGCAGGACCGGGACAGGGGGAGGCGAGCAGTACTTC
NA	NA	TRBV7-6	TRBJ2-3	CASSSTAGASTDTQYF	TGTGCCAGCAGCTCCACCGCGGGGGCTAGCACAGATACGCAGTATTTT